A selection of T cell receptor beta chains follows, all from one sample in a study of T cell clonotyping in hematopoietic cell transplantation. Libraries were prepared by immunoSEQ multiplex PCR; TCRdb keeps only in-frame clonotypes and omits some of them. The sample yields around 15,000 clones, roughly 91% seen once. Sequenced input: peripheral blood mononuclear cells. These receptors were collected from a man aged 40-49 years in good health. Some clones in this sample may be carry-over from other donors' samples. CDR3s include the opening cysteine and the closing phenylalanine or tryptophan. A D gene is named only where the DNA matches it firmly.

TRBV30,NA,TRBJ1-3,TGTGCCTATCGAGCAGCAGGAAACACCATATATTTT,CAYRAAGNTIYF
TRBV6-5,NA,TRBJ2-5,TGTGCCAGCAGGTCAAGGGAAGAGACCCAGTACTTC,CASRSREETQYF
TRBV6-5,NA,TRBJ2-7,TGTGCCAGCAGTTACTCGACGGGCTACGAGCAGTACTTC,CASSYSTGYEQYF
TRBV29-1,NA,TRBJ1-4,TGCAGCGTAGGGGAGACTAATGAAAAACTGTTTTTT,CSVGETNEKLFF
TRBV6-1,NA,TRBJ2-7,TGTGCCAGCAGTGACGAGGGAACCTACGAGCAGTACTTC,CASSDEGTYEQYF
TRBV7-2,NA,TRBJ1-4,TGTGCCAGCAGCTCCCAGGGCCCTGCAAGCGAAAAACTGTTTTTT,CASSSQGPASEKLFF
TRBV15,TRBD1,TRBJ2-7,TGTGCCACCAGCAGAGATCTGACGACCGGGACAGGGTTTCTCTACGAGCAGTACTTC,CATSRDLTTGTGFLYEQYF
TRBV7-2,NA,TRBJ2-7,TGTGCCAGCAGCCGAGATGGGGGCTACGAGCAGTACTTC,CASSRDGGYEQYF
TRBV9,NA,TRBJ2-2,TGTGCCAGCAGCGTAGTTGACGCCGGGGAGCTGTTTTTT,CASSVVDAGELFF
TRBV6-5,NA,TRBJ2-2,TGTGCCAGCAGTCAGAGCGGGAACACCGGGGAGCTGTTTTTT,CASSQSGNTGELFF
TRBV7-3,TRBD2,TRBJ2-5,TGTGCCAGCAGCTTATACGGCGGGGGGGCTTTGGAGACCCAGTACTTC,CASSLYGGGALETQYF
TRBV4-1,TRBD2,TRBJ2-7,TGCGCCAGCAGCCAAGTGGGGGGGTACGAGCAGTACTTC,CASSQVGGYEQYF
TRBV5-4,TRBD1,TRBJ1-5,TGTGCCAGTCGACAGGGGTTAGATCAGCCCCAGCATTTT,CASRQGLDQPQHF
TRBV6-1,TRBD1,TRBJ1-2,TGTGCCAGCAGCGACAGGGTTAACTATGGCTACACCTTC,CASSDRVNYGYTF
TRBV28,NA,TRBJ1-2,TGTGCCAGCAGTTCGGGGACACCTAACTATGGCTACACCTTC,CASSSGTPNYGYTF
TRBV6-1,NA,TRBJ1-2,TGTGCCAGCAGTGAAGAGCGACAGTTCCTTGACAACTATGGCTACACCTTC,CASSEERQFLDNYGYTF
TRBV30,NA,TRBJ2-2,TGTGCCTGGTCCTCGGGGGCGGGCACCGGGGAGCTGTTTTTT,CAWSSGAGTGELFF
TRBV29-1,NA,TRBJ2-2,TGCAGCATAACTAGTTGGTCCGGGGAGCTGTTTTTT,CSITSWSGELFF